Listed below are T cell receptor beta chains from one sample, sequenced in a study of cytomegalovirus exposure and HLA in healthy donors. Here immunoSEQ multiplex PCR was the method, and the copy in TCRdb shows in-frame clones only, minus some. The table has some 150,000 clones, 70% to 80% seen once. Sequenced input: PBMCs. Receptor source: a man aged 25 to 45 in good health and CMV-seronegative. The CDR3 runs from the conserved cysteine through the conserved F or W. Fields, in order: CDR3 length, D gene, clone size, V gene, J gene, CDR3 DNA, CDR3 protein. A D gene is named only where the DNA matches it firmly. Size is stated for part of the rows, as once, few or many counts, or as a class when the clone is expanded.

>14|TRBD1|-|TRBV10-3|TRBJ2-3
TGTGCCTCCTCGGACAGGGTTAACACAGATACGCAGTATTTT
CASSDRVNTDTQYF
>16|TRBD2|-|TRBV5-4|TRBJ2-3
TGTGCCAGCAGCTCCGGGGGGGCGGGGGGCACAGATACGCAGTATTTT
CASSSGGAGGTDTQYF
>17|-|-|TRBV7-9|TRBJ2-6
TGTGCCAGCAACTTAGCGGGACAGAGCTCTGGGGCCAACGTCCTGACTTTC
CASNLAGQSSGANVLTF
>14|-|-|TRBV5-1|TRBJ2-7
TGCGCCAGCAGCTTGGCTTCAGTCTCCTACGAGCAGTACTTC
CASSLASVSYEQYF
>16|TRBD1|-|TRBV2|TRBJ1-6
TGTGCCAGCAGTGGAACAGGGGGCTCCTATAATTCACCCCTCCACTTT
CASSGTGGSYNSPLHF
>14|-|-|TRBV6-1|TRBJ1-5
TGTGCCACCCTACTCGGACGGGGTAATCAGCCCCAGCATTTT
CATLLGRGNQPQHF
>13|-|-|TRBV6-6|TRBJ2-2
TGTGCCAGCAGTTTGACAGAAGCCGGGGAGCTGTTTTTT
CASSLTEAGELFF
>16|TRBD1|few|TRBV12-5|TRBJ2-1
TGTGCTAGTGGTTTGGGACAAGGGACAGGCAGGGATGAGCAGTTCTTC
CASGLGQGTGRDEQFF
>14|TRBD1|-|TRBV6-6|TRBJ2-5
TGTGCCAGCAGTTACTTCGACAGGGAAGAGACCCAGTACTTC
CASSYFDREETQYF
>14|-|few|TRBV4-2|TRBJ2-7
TGTGCCAGCAGCCAAGAAGGACCCCCGGGAGAGCAGTACTTC
CASSQEGPPGEQYF
>18|TRBD2|-|TRBV5-4|TRBJ2-5
TGTGCCAGCAGCGTAACTAGCGGGGCCGCTGTGTGGCAAGAGACCCAGTACTTC
CASSVTSGAAVWQETQYF
>16|-|-|TRBV6-6|TRBJ2-5
TGTGCCAGCAGTGTTGGGACGGATCTCAGGGGAGAGACCCAGTACTTC
CASSVGTDLRGETQYF
>14|TRBD1|-|TRBV10-3|TRBJ2-7
TGTGCCATCAGTCCGGACAGGGATACCTACGAGCAGTACTTC
CAISPDRDTYEQYF
>15|TRBD2|-|TRBV30|TRBJ2-5
TGTGCCTGGAGGAAGCGGGGGCCGGGTAAAGAGACCCAGTACTTC
CAWRKRGPGKETQYF